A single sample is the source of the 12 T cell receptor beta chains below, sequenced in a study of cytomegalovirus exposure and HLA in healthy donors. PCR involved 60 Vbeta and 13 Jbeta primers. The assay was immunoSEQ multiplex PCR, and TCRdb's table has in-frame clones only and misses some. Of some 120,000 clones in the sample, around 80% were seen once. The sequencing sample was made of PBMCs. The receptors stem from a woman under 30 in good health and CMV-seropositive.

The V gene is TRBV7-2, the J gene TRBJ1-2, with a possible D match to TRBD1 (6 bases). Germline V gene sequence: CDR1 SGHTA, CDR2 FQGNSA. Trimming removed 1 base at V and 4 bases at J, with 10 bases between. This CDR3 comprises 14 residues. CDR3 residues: CASSLVGAGYGYTF. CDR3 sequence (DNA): TGTGCCAGCAGCTTAGTGGGGGCTGGCTATGGCTACACCTTC.

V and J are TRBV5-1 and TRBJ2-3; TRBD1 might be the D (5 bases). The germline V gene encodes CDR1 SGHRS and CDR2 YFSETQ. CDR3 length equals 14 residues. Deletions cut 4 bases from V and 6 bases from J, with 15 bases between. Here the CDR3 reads CASSPDTNSDTQYF. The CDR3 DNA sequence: TGCGCCAGCAGCCCGGACACGAACTCGGATACGCAGTATTTT. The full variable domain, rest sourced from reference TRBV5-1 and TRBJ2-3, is KAGVTQTPRYLIKTRGQQVTLSCSPISGHRSVSWYQQTPGQGLQFLFEYFSETQRNKGNFPGRFSGRQFSNSRSEMNVSTLELGDSALYLCASSPDTNSDTQYFGPGTRLTVL.

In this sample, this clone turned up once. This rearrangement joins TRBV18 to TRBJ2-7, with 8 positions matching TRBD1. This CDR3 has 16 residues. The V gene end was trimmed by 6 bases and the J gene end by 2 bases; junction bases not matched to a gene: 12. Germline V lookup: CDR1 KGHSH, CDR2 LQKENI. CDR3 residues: CASSPPVNRGTYEQYF. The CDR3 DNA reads TGTGCCAGCTCGCCCCCAGTGAACAGGGGGACCTACGAGCAGTACTTC.

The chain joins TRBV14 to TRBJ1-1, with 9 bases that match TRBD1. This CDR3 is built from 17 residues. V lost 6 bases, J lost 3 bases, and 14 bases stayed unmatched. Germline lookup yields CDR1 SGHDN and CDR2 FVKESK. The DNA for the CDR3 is TGTGCCAGCAGTCTCTCTCCGGGACAGGGCTTGGACACTGAAGCTTTCTTT. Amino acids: CASSLSPGQGLDTEAFF.

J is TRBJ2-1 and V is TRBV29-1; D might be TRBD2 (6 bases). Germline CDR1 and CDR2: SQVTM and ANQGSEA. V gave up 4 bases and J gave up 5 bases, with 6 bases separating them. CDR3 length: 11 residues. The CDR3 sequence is CSVASDNEQFF. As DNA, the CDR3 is TGCAGCGTTGCTAGCGACAATGAGCAGTTCTTC.

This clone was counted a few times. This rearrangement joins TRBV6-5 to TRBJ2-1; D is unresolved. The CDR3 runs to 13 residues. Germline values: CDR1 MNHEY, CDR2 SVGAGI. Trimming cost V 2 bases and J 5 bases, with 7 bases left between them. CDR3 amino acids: CASSYVFDNEQFF. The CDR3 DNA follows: TGTGCCAGCAGTTACGTCTTTGACAATGAGCAGTTCTTC.

CDR3 sequence reads: CATSRDYTSEQYF. The CDR3, as DNA: TGTGCCACCAGCAGAGATTACACCTCCGAGCAGTACTTC. This chain links TRBV15 with TRBJ2-7; D ambiguous. CDR3 length: 13 amino acids. V lost 0 bases, J lost 6 bases, and 9 bases lay in between. Germline CDR1 and CDR2: LNHNV and YYDKDF (reference sequence).

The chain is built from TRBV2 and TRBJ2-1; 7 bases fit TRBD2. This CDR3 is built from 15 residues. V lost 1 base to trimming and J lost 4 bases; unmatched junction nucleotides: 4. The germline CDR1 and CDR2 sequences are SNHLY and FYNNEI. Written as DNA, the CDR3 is TGTGCCAGCAGTGAAGACGTGGGGGGGTACAATGAGCAGTTCTTC. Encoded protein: CASSEDVGGYNEQFF.

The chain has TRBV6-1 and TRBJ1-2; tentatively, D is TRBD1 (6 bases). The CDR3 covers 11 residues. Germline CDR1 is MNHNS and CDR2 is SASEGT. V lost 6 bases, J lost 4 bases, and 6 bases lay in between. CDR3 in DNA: TGTGCCAGCAGGGACAGCTATGGCTACACCTTC. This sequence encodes CASRDSYGYTF.

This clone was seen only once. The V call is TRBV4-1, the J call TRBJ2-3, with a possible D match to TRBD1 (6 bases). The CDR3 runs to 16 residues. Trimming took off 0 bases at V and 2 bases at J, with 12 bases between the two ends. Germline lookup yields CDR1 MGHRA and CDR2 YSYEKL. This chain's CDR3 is CASSQDPAGDTDTQYF. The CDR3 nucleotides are TGCGCCAGCAGCCAAGATCCCGCAGGGGACACAGATACGCAGTATTTT.

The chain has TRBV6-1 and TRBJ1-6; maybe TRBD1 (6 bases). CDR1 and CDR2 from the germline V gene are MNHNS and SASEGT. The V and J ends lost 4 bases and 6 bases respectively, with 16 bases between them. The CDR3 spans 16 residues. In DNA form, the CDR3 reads TGTGCCAGCAGTGCCAAAACAGGGAACCCTAATTCACCCCTCCACTTT. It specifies CASSAKTGNPNSPLHF.

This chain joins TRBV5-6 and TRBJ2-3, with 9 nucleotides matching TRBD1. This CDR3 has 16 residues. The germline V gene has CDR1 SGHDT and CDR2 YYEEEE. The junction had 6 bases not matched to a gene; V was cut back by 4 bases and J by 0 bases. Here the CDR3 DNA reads TGTGCCAGCAGCCAGAAACAGGGGGCGAGCACAGATACGCAGTATTTT. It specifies CASSQKQGASTDTQYF.